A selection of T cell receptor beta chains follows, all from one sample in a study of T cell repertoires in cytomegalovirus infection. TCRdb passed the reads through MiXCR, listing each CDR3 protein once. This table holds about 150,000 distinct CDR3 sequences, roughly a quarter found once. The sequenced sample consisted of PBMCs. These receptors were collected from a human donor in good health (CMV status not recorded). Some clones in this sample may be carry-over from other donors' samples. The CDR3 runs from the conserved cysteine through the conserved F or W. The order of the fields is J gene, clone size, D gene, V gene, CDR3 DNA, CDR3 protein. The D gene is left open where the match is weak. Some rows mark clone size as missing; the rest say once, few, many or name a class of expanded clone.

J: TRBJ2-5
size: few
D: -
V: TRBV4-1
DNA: TGCGCCAGCAGCCAAGGTAGCCAAGAACAGGAGACCCAGTACTTC
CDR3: CASSQGSQEQETQYF

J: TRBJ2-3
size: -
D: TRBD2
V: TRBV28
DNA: TGTGCCAGCAGCCCGACTAGCGCAAGCACAGATACGCAGTATTTT
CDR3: CASSPTSASTDTQYF

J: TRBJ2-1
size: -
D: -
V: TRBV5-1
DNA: TGCGCCAGCAGCTTGGTTCAGGGGTCGTACAATGAGCAGTTCTTC
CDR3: CASSLVQGSYNEQFF

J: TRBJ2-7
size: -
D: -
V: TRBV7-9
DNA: TGTGCCAGCAGCTTAGTATTAGTTCCCCACGAGCAGTACTTC
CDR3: CASSLVLVPHEQYF

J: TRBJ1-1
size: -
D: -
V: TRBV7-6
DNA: TGTGCTAATACGCCCAAGCCAAGGGAGGGCTTCATGAACACTGAAGCTTTCTTT
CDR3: CANTPKPREGFMNTEAFF

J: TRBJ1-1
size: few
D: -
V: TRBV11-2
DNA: TGTGCCACTTCAGGGGTGAACACTGAAGCTTTCTTT
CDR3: CATSGVNTEAFF

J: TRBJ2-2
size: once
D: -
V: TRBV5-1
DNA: TGCGCCAGCAGCTTGGACTGGCCTAACACCGGGGAGCTGTTTTTT
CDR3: CASSLDWPNTGELFF

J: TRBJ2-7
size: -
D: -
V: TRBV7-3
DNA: TGTGCCAGCAGCTCCGGCCCGGGGAGCTACGAGCAGTACTTC
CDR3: CASSSGPGSYEQYF

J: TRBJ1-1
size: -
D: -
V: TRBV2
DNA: TGTGCCAGTCTCGACAGGCCCACTGAAGCTTTCTTT
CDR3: CASLDRPTEAFF

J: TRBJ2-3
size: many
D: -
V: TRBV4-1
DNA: TGCGCCAGCAGCCAAGATTGGGGGGTGTCAGATACGCAGTATTTT
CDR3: CASSQDWGVSDTQYF

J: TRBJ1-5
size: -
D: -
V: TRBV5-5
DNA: TGTGCCAGCAGCTTCGGGGTTGTGAGCAATCAGCCCCAGCATTTT
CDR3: CASSFGVVSNQPQHF

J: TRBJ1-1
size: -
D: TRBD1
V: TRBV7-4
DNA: TGTGCCAGCAGAGAGGGGGCGGCTGTAGCTTTCTTT
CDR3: CASREGAAVAFF

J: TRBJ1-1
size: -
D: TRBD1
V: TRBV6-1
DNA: TGTGCCAGCAGGAGGGGGCAGGGGGCGCGGGACACTGAAGCTTTCTTT
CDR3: CASRRGQGARDTEAFF

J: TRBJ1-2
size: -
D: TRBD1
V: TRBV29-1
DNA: TGCAGTGCGGACAGGTCTGACTATGGCTACACCTTC
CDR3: CSADRSDYGYTF

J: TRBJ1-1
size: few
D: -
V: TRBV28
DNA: TGTGCCAGCCCGGCCGGGGGCGAAGGCACTGAAGCTTTCTTT
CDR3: CASPAGGEGTEAFF

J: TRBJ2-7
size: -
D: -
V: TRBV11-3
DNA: TGTGCCAGCAGCCAGGGGGGCGGCTACGAGCAGTACTTC
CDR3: CASSQGGGYEQYF

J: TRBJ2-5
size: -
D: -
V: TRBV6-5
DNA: TGTGCCAGCAGTTACGACTGGGACCCGTCAGAGACCCAGTACTTC
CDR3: CASSYDWDPSETQYF

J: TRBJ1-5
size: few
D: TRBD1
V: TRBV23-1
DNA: TGCGCCAGCCAGGGGGAGGGCAATCAGCCCCAGCATTTT
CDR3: CASQGEGNQPQHF

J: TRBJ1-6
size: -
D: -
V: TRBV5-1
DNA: TGCGCCAGCAGCTATGACACGGGATTGGGTTCACCCCTCCACTTT
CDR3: CASSYDTGLGSPLHF

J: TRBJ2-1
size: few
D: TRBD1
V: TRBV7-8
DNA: TGTGCCAGCAGCTCACCCCCAGGGGGCTCCTACAATGAGCAGTTCTTC
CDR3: CASSSPPGGSYNEQFF

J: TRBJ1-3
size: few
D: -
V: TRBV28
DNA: TGTGCCAGCAGTTTAGAGGGACCTAATGGAAACACCATATATTTT
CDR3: CASSLEGPNGNTIYF

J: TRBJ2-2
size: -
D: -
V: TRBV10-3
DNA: TGTGCCATCAGCCCCCGAGACACTAACACCGGGGAGCTGTTTTTT
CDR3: CAISPRDTNTGELFF

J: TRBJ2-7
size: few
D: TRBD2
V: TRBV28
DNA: TGTGCCAGCAGTTTGGGGGGGTTTACTTACGAGCAGTACTTC
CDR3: CASSLGGFTYEQYF